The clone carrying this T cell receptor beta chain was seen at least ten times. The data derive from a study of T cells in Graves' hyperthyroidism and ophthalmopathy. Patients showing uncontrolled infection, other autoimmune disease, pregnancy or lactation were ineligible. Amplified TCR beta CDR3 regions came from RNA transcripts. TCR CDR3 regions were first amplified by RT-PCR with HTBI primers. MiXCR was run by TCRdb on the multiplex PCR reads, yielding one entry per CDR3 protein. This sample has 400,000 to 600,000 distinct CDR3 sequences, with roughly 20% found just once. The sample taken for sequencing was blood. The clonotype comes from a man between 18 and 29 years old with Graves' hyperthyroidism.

In DNA form, the CDR3 reads TGTGCCAGCAGTTCCACCGGGACAGGGGGCGAGTACGGCTACACCTTC. Residues: CASSSTGTGGEYGYTF. The J gene is TRBJ1-2, the V gene TRBV12-3 or TRBV12-4; 12 bases map to TRBD1. The CDR3 loop spans 16 amino acids. Germline trimming cut 4 bases from V and 8 bases from J; bases unmatched to any gene: 11.